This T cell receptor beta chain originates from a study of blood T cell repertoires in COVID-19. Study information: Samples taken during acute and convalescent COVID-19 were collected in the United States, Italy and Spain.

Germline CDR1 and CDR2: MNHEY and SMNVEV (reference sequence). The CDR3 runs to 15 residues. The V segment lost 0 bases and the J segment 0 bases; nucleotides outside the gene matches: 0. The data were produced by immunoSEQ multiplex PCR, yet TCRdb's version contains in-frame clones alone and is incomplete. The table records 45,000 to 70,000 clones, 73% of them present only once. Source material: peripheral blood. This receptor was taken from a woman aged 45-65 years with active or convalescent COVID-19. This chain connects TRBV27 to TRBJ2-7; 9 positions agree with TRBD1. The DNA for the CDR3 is TGTGCCAGCAGTTTATCGACAGGGGGCTCCTACGAGCAGTACTTC. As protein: CASSLSTGGSYEQYF.